Listed here are 9 T cell receptor beta chains from one sample, sequenced in a study of shared clonotypes between healthy human individuals. Terminally differentiated effector memory CD45RA+ cells were excluded from the naive CD8 cells, which were CD45RO-negative and positively selected for CCR7. Repertoires were generated with immunoSEQ multiplex PCR, while TCRdb's copy carries only in-frame clones and drops some. The sample shows hundreds of thousands of clones, about 96% of them seen only once. Sequenced: naive CD8+ T cells sorted from blood. These receptors were taken from a woman aged 25-40 years in good health.

The rearrangement uses TRBV4-2 and TRBJ2-7; D is uncertain. The CDR3 totals 13 residues. V lost 0 bases, J lost 4 bases, and 7 bases lay in between. CDR1 and CDR2 (germline): LGHNA, YNFKEQ. This chain's CDR3 is CASSQDWGYEQYF. As DNA, the CDR3 is TGTGCCAGCAGCCAAGATTGGGGTTACGAGCAGTACTTC.

This clone was counted many times. The V call is TRBV15, the J call TRBJ2-1; D unclear. V shed 5 bases and J shed 5 bases, with 22 bases lying between them. CDR3 length: 17 amino acids. CDR1 is LNHNV, CDR2 YYDKDF, per germline (reference sequence). The CDR3: CATSPLDSSRPNNEQFF. CDR3 DNA: TGTGCCACCAGCCCTCTTGACTCCTCCCGGCCCAACAATGAGCAGTTCTTC.

CDR3: CASSQNRVLSPLHF. DNA for the CDR3: TGTGCCAGCAGTCAGAACAGGGTATTGTCACCCCTCCACTTT. J is TRBJ1-6 and V is TRBV6-5, with TRBD1 as a possible D gene (6 bases). The CDR3 totals 14 residues. The V gene lost 5 bases and the J gene lost 10 bases, with 15 bases spanning the gap. CDR1 and CDR2 from the germline V gene are MNHEY and SVGAGI.

This clone has just one count. V usage is TRBV9 and J usage is TRBJ2-3; D might be TRBD1 (5 bases). The CDR3 is 12 amino acids. Per germline, CDR1 SGDLS and CDR2 YYNGEE. V lost 4 bases, J lost 4 bases, and 7 bases lay in between. The CDR3 DNA is TGTGCCAGCAGCAGGGGATCAGATACGCAGTATTTT. It specifies CASSRGSDTQYF.

This clone was found once. Written as DNA, the CDR3 is TGTGCCAGCGGTACATGGAACTATGGCTACACCTTC. Translation gives CASGTWNYGYTF. V gene TRBV7-9 combines with J gene TRBJ1-2; D is unresolved. This CDR3 has 12 amino acids. V was shortened by 8 bases and J by 2 bases, with 9 bases between the two germline ends. The germline V gene encodes CDR1 SEHNR and CDR2 FQNEAQ (reference sequence).

V and J are TRBV28 and TRBJ2-7; 7 bases agree with TRBD2. This CDR3 has 16 residues. Trimming cost V 2 bases and J 2 bases; bases outside gene matches: 9. CDR1 is MDHEN and CDR2 is SYDVKM in the germline V gene. The CDR3 reads CASSLAAREMTYEQYF. CDR3 nucleotide sequence: TGTGCCAGCAGTTTAGCGGCGCGGGAGATGACCTACGAGCAGTACTTC.

The chain joins TRBV9 to TRBJ2-1; the D call may be TRBD1 or TRBD2 (5 bases each). This CDR3 is 14 amino acids long. Germline V gives CDR1 SGDLS, CDR2 YYNGEE. V was shortened by 0 bases and J by 7 bases, with 11 bases between the two germline ends. CDR3 in DNA: TGTGCCAGCAGCGTAGTTGAGGGGCCTAATGAGCAGTTCTTC. Translated, it gives CASSVVEGPNEQFF.

V gene TRBV28 combines with J gene TRBJ2-7; the D gene could be TRBD1 or TRBD2 (5 bases each). CDR3 length equals 14 residues. Deletions cut 1 base from V and 3 bases from J, with 10 bases between. Germline V lookup: CDR1 MDHEN, CDR2 SYDVKM. CDR3 residues: CASSLFGGSYEQYF. CDR3 DNA sequence: TGTGCCAGCAGTTTATTTGGGGGAAGCTACGAGCAGTACTTC.

This chain links TRBV28 with TRBJ2-3; D is undetermined. This CDR3 comprises 13 residues. Germline assignment: CDR1 MDHEN and CDR2 SYDVKM. V shed 5 bases and J shed 0 bases, with 6 bases lying between them. The CDR3 is CASSPPSTDTQYF. The CDR3 nucleotides are TGTGCCAGCAGTCCCCCTAGCACAGATACGCAGTATTTT.